This TCR beta chain was identified in a study of regulatory T cells in long-lasting Graves disease. Study-level findings and limits: Less diverse TCR repertoires were seen in persistent Graves' patients than in newly diagnosed ones.

The TCR beta library used iRepertoire HTBI primers with Arm-PCR amplification of CDR3. TCRdb re-derived calls from the multiplex PCR reads in MiXCR, one entry per CDR3 protein. Of over 400,000 distinct CDR3 sequences detected, around 15% appear once; the ten largest clones hold approximately 15%. About this clonotype: Its specificity is not known.

Trimming removed 5 bases at V and 0 bases at J, with 10 bases between. CDR3 length: 14 amino acids. Germline V CDR1 and CDR2: SEHNR, FQNEAQ (reference sequence). Noted time point: newly diagnosed GD, antithyroid drugs for less than 3 months. From RNA extracted from PBMCs, the TCR library was made. The same sample was also used in a study of T cells in Graves' hyperthyroidism and ophthalmopathy.

This clonotype was obtained from a woman in her 50s with Graves disease. This chain links TRBV7-9 with TRBJ1-2; tentative D call: TRBD1 (5 bases). Material: peripheral blood mononuclear cells (PBMCs), obtained at new diagnosis, from a patient treated with antithyroid drugs. CDR3 nucleotide sequence: TGTGCCAGCAGCCCCGAAGGGGCTAACTATGGCTACACCTTC. Its translation: CASSPEGANYGYTF.